The next 4 T cell receptor beta chains were all read from a single sample in a study of OX40 agonist ivuxolimab in advanced cancers. Only in-frame clones appear in the TCRdb table, and some are missing; sequencing was by immunoSEQ multiplex PCR. The sample lists tens of thousands of clones; 91% were seen once. Here the sequenced sample was CD4+ or CD8+ T cells sorted from blood, taken in a trial of the OX40 agonist ivuxolimab. These receptor sequences come from an adult with an advanced solid tumor such as melanoma, head and neck, liver or kidney cancer.

The chain combines TRBV6-6 with TRBJ1-1, with no clear D. There are 14 residues in the CDR3. Deletions cut 9 bases from V and 0 bases from J, with 14 bases between. Germline CDR1 and CDR2: MNHNY and SVGAGI (reference sequence). The chain's CDR3 is CASLARVVNTEAFF. CDR3 DNA: TGTGCCAGTCTAGCACGGGTTGTGAACACTGAAGCTTTCTTT.

This chain links TRBV27 with TRBJ2-2; 7 bases agree with TRBD1. This CDR3 comprises 14 residues. The trim removed 4 bases at V and 7 bases at J, leaving 6 bases unmatched. Germline lookup yields CDR1 MNHEY and CDR2 SMNVEV (reference sequence). The CDR3 loop is CASSSSGGVGELFF. The CDR3 nucleotides are TGTGCCAGCAGTTCGTCAGGGGGAGTCGGGGAGCTGTTTTTT.

CDR3 coding DNA: TGTGCCAGCAGTGCCCTAACCTATCAGGGATTAAGGGAGACCCAGTACTTC. Its translation is CASSALTYQGLRETQYF. The genes are TRBV25-1 and TRBJ2-5, with D maybe TRBD1 (5 bases). The CDR3 has 17 amino acids. V was trimmed by 4 bases and J by 5 bases, leaving 23 bases between them. The germline V gene has CDR1 MGHDK and CDR2 SYGVNS.

This chain joins TRBV4-1 and TRBJ2-7, with 10 bases aligning to TRBD2. The CDR3 has 20 amino acids. The germline V gene has CDR1 MGHRA and CDR2 YSYEKL. With 4 bases clipped from V and 2 bases from J, the junction kept 20 bases outside the gene matches. CDR3 bases: TGCGCCAGCAGCCCCGGTGGAGGTAGCGGGAGGAGAAAAGTAGCCTACGAGCAGTACTTC. Residues: CASSPGGGSGRRKVAYEQYF.